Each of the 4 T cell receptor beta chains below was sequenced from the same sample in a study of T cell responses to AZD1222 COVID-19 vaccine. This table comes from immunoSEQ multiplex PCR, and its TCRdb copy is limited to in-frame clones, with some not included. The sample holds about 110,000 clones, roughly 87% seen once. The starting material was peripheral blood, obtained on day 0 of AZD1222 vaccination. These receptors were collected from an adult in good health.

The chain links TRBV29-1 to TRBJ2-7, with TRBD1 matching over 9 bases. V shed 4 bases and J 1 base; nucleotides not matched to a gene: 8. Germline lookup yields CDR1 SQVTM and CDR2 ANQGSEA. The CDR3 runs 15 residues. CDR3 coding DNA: TGCAGCGTTGTCTCACCGGGACAGGGATCCTACGAGCAGTACTTC. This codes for CSVVSPGQGSYEQYF.

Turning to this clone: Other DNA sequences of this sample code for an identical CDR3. Here the CDR3 DNA reads TGCGCCAGCAGCTTGGAGTCGCCTAACTATGGCTACACCTTC. Amino acid sequence: CASSLESPNYGYTF. The V and J genes are TRBV5-1 and TRBJ1-2; D remains unclear. The ends were cut back, 0 bases at V and 0 bases at J, with 6 bases in the middle. Per germline, CDR1 SGHRS and CDR2 YFSETQ. CDR3 length: 14 residues.

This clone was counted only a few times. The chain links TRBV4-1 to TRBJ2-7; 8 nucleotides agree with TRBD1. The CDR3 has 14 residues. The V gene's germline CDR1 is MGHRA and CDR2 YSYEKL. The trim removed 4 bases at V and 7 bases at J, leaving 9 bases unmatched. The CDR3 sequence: CASSRGTGAWEQYF. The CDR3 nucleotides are TGCGCCAGCAGCCGGGGGACAGGAGCGTGGGAGCAGTACTTC.

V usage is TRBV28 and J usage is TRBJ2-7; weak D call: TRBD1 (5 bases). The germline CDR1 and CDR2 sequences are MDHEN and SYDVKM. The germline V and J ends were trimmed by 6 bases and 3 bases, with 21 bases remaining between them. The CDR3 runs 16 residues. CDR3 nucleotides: TGTGCCAGCAGGGTCCTATTTGAGACAGCGAACTACGAGCAGTACTTC. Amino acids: CASRVLFETANYEQYF.